Sequencing of this T cell receptor beta chain was carried out in a study of T cells in Graves' hyperthyroidism and ophthalmopathy. Only a few counts were recorded for this clonotype. Its matching antigen is unknown. Regarding the study as a whole: Among thyroid clonotypes expanded above 0.001, most also appeared in blood. Model output signaled ophthalmopathy a median about seven months ahead of onset.

Using RNA transcripts as the source, TCR beta CDR3 regions were amplified. A set of HTBI primers served as the primers for a first-round RT-PCR of the TCR CDR3. MiXCR, applied by TCRdb to the multiplex PCR reads, yields one record per CDR3 protein. The sample yields 530,000 or so distinct CDR3 sequences, approximately 17% seen once. Trimming left V 2 bases short and J 7 bases short, with 11 bases between. This CDR3 has 13 residues. The clonotype originates from a woman aged 18-29 years with Graves' ophthalmopathy. The chain joins TRBV12-3 or TRBV12-4 to TRBJ1-1; D unresolved. Sequencing was carried out using blood. The CDR3 DNA sequence: TGTGCCAGCAGTTTAAAGTACAGCTTTGAAGCTTTCTTT. The encoded protein is CASSLKYSFEAFF.